This note documents a single T cell receptor beta chain sequence. Its target is not known. PCR employed 60 Vbeta and 13 Jbeta primers. The authors' processing: The count from a later analysis was about 80 million unique TCR beta chains, some 10 million of them shared. Profiling relied on immunoSEQ multiplex PCR, and the TCRdb table lists in-frame clones only, not all of them. V and J calls plus clone size are reproduced from that table; the DNA served to infer D and trimming. Of around 180,000 clones detected, around 80% appear once; the ten largest clones hold approximately 1.2%. This sample stems from a study of cytomegalovirus exposure and HLA in healthy donors. Study-wide context: Prior work identified about 120 million unique TCR beta sequences in around 170 million T cells. Whole-study results and caveats: In an earlier analysis, about 90% or about 30%: the productive usage of most TCR beta V segments.

Germline-derived CDR1 and CDR2 are MDHEN and SYDVKM. The V end lost 5 bases, the J end lost 0 bases, and 17 bases lay between the germline ends. The CDR3 is 18 amino acids. The sample was PBMCs. The TCR originated in a boy younger than 10 in good health and CMV-seronegative. The chain combines TRBV28 with TRBJ2-6; D might be TRBD1 (6 bases). The CDR3 here is CASSVQGVTFSGANVLTF. CDR3 in DNA: TGTGCCAGCAGTGTACAGGGTGTTACTTTCTCTGGGGCCAACGTCCTGACTTTC.